This T cell receptor (beta chain) stems from a study of blood T cells in healthy people across ages. Regarding the study as a whole: Diversity was estimated from one million T cells, and these estimates were considered underestimates.

As regards this clonotype: What it binds is not known.

The amount of total RNA extracted per sample was at least 5 micrograms. Then a second PCR, running about 6 to 12 cycles, was carried out with a sample-barcoded 5' primer and a J-beta primer mix. A single record per CDR3 protein comes from TCRdb applying MiXCR to the 5' RACE reads. The table has about 1.1 million distinct CDR3 sequences, about two fifths seen once. This receptor was identified in a man younger than 30 in good health. Sequenced material: blood.

CDR3 coding DNA: TGTGCCATCAAGGGGGGGGCGGACACCGGGGAGCTGTTTTTT. As protein: CAIKGGADTGELFF. The chain joins TRBV10-3 to TRBJ2-2; D is perhaps TRBD2 (7 bases). Deletions cut 7 bases from V and 3 bases from J, with 12 bases between. The germline gives CDR1 ENHRY, CDR2 SYGVKD. The CDR3 totals 14 residues.